This T cell receptor (beta chain) was identified during a study of T-cell reconstitution after alpha-beta-depleted transplantation in children. Findings and limits, study-wide: Reported findings indicate that, about two months after transplant, alpha-beta T cells came from several hundred expanded clones, which were derived from non-depleted graft cells.

Remarks on this clonotype: The antigen is unknown.

The library targeted TCRbeta and was prepared with unique molecular identifiers. Each CDR3 protein is one row after TCRdb ran MiXCR on the PCR reads. The sample includes roughly 350,000 distinct CDR3 sequences, around 15% of them seen just once. The V end lost 4 bases, the J end lost 1 base, and 17 bases lay between the germline ends. The CDR3 contains 17 residues. Germline V gives CDR1 SGHAT, CDR2 FQNNGV. The starting material was PBMCs, mostly from graft donor cells, obtained 360 days after TCRalphabeta/CD19-depleted stem cell transplant. The V gene is TRBV11-2, the J gene TRBJ2-4; the D gene is possibly TRBD2 (7 bases). This receptor was taken from a male patient under 10 years old who had a stem cell transplant for acute lymphoblastic leukemia, so the T cells may come from the graft donor. CDR3 in amino acids: CASSSGLVRGAKNIQYF. As DNA, the CDR3 is TGTGCCAGCAGCTCCGGACTAGTTAGGGGGGCCAAAAACATTCAGTACTTC.